Each of the 16 T cell receptor beta chains below was sequenced from the same sample in a study of T cell responses to AZD1222 COVID-19 vaccine (dated by TCRdb to the early 2020s). Library preparation employed the immunoSEQ multiplex PCR assay. Entries here come from immuneACCESS through TCRdb and include only in-frame sequences with V and J called. Some clones fail to appear in such tables; in the studies checked, an unresolved V gene covers under half of the shortfall, and the cause of the remainder is unknown. This sample holds about 110,000 clones; about 90% were observed only once. Less than 8.5% of the sample lies in the top ten. Per the publication, the time point label means: baseline before first vaccination. Sequencing used peripheral blood, obtained on day 0 of AZD1222 vaccination. The receptors were gathered from an adult in good health.

The J gene is TRBJ2-3, the V gene TRBV5-1, with 8 nucleotides matching TRBD1. V lost 3 bases, J lost 0 bases, and 3 bases stayed unmatched. The V gene's germline CDR1 is SGHRS and CDR2 YFSETQ. The CDR3 extends over 15 amino acids. CDR3 sequence reads: CASSSGTGSTDTQYF. The CDR3 DNA is TGCGCCAGCAGCTCCGGGACAGGCAGCACAGATACGCAGTATTTT. Combining the CDR3 with reference TRBV5-1 and TRBJ2-3 gives the whole variable domain KAGVTQTPRYLIKTRGQQVTLSCSPISGHRSVSWYQQTPGQGLQFLFEYFSETQRNKGNFPGRFSGRQFSNSRSEMNVSTLELGDSALYLCASSSGTGSTDTQYFGPGTRLTVL.

V is TRBV10-3 and J is TRBJ1-5; D unresolved. The CDR3 is 13 amino acids. Trimming removed 3 bases at V and 3 bases at J, with 6 bases between. Germline V gives CDR1 ENHRY, CDR2 SYGVKD. In DNA, the CDR3 is TGTGCCATCAGTGACAGGACCAATCAGCCCCAGCATTTT. Protein sequence: CAISDRTNQPQHF.

The J gene is TRBJ2-5, the V gene TRBV19; D possibly matches TRBD1 or TRBD2 (5 bases each). Germline V lookup: CDR1 LNHDA, CDR2 SQIVND (reference sequence). The CDR3 sequence is 14 residues long. Trimming pared 7 bases from V and 3 bases from J, leaving 15 bases between. CDR3 loop: CASKTKGREETQYF. CDR3 bases: TGTGCCAGTAAAACTAAGGGGAGAGAAGAGACCCAGTACTTC.

This clone was seen a handful of times. This rearrangement joins TRBV7-2 to TRBJ1-1, with unresolved D. Trimming took off 5 bases at V and 1 base at J, with 8 bases between the two ends. The CDR3 runs to 13 residues. Per germline, CDR1 SGHTA and CDR2 FQGNSA. The CDR3 reads CASSLQPNTEAFF. The CDR3 DNA reads as TGTGCCAGCAGCCTCCAGCCGAACACTGAAGCTTTCTTT.

This sequence joins TRBV5-4 and TRBJ2-5, with D tentatively TRBD1 or TRBD2 (5 bases each). V was trimmed by 0 bases and J by 5 bases, leaving 14 bases between them. Germline assignment: CDR1 SGHNT and CDR2 YYREEE (reference sequence). This CDR3 comprises 15 residues. CDR3 coding DNA: TGTGCCAGCAGCTTGGACTCCGGGGCGTCGGAGACCCAGTACTTC. It encodes CASSLDSGASETQYF. Filled out from reference TRBV5-4 and TRBJ2-5, the complete variable domain reads ETGVTQSPTHLIKTRGQQVTLRCSSQSGHNTVSWYQQALGQGPQFIFQYYREEENGRGNFPPRFSGLQFPNYSSELNVNALELDDSALYLCASSLDSGASETQYFGPGTRLLVL.

This rearrangement joins TRBV7-9 to TRBJ2-1; D unclear. The germline gives CDR1 SEHNR, CDR2 FQNEAQ (reference sequence). Trimming took off 5 bases at V and 10 bases at J, with 9 bases between the two ends. The CDR3 is 11 residues long. CDR3 residues: CASSPTSEQFF. The CDR3 nucleotides read TGTGCCAGCAGCCCAACCAGCGAGCAGTTCTTC.

The chain carries TRBV19 and TRBJ2-2; possibly TRBD2 for D (5 bases). Trimming took off 1 base at V and 6 bases at J, with 6 bases between the two ends. The CDR3 is 13 residues long. In germline, CDR1 is LNHDA, CDR2 SQIVND (reference sequence). Here the CDR3 DNA reads TGTGCCAGTAGTATAGCTAGCCCCGGGGAGCTGTTTTTT. This sequence encodes CASSIASPGELFF.

The V gene is TRBV7-2, the J gene TRBJ1-4; D might be TRBD1 (6 bases). Germline-derived CDR1 and CDR2 are SGHTA and FQGNSA. The CDR3 spans 14 residues. V was clipped by 5 bases and J by 6 bases, with 13 bases between them. CDR3 sequence: CASSPGAGYEKLFF. The DNA of the CDR3 is TGTGCCAGCAGCCCGGGGGCGGGCTATGAAAAACTGTTTTTT.

This chain uses TRBV11-2 with TRBJ2-1; 7 nucleotides line up with TRBD2. The germline V gene has CDR1 SGHAT and CDR2 FQNNGV. V lost 0 bases to trimming and J lost 4 bases; unmatched junction nucleotides: 3. This CDR3 region has 15 residues. This CDR3 is CASSLDWTSYNEQFF. The CDR3 DNA reads TGTGCCAGCAGCTTAGACTGGACTAGTTACAATGAGCAGTTCTTC.

The chain joins TRBV5-5 to TRBJ1-2, with D possibly matching TRBD1 (5 bases). Germline V gives CDR1 SGHKS, CDR2 YYEKEE (reference sequence). The CDR3 has 16 amino acids. V was cut by 0 bases and J by 2 bases, with 14 bases left in between. In nucleotides, the CDR3 is TGTGCCAGCAGCTTGGTGGTGGGGGGATCCAACTATGGCTACACCTTC. Protein: CASSLVVGGSNYGYTF.

The rearrangement uses TRBV6-5 and TRBJ2-7; TRBD1 or TRBD2 may be the D gene (5 bases each). V was cut by 6 bases and J by 2 bases, with 14 bases left in between. Germline loops: CDR1 MNHEY, CDR2 SVGAGI. The CDR3 runs 14 residues. DNA for the CDR3: TGTGCCAGCAGAACGGGGCAGGGAGCCTACGAGCAGTACTTC. The encoded protein is CASRTGQGAYEQYF.

This sequence joins TRBV5-1 and TRBJ2-5; D is possibly TRBD2 (6 bases). The CDR3 covers 14 residues. Germline values: CDR1 SGHRS, CDR2 YFSETQ. V was shortened by 5 bases and J by 5 bases, with 16 bases between the two germline ends. The DNA of the CDR3 is TGCGCCAGCAGGGAGGGCCTTAGCGGCGAGACCCAGTACTTC. Protein product: CASREGLSGETQYF.

The V and J genes are TRBV3-1 (or the pseudogene TRBV3-2) and TRBJ1-6; a possible D gene is TRBD1 (6 bases). The V end was cut by 1 base, the J end by 7 bases, with 11 bases between. CDR1 and CDR2 (germline): LGHDT, YNNKEL (reference sequence). There are 15 residues in the CDR3. The CDR3 is CASSQGIGTNSPLHF. DNA for the CDR3: TGTGCCAGCAGCCAAGGAATTGGGACAAATTCACCCCTCCACTTT.

This sequence joins TRBV18 and TRBJ2-3; D tentatively reads TRBD1 or TRBD2 (6 bases each). Germline V lookup: CDR1 KGHSH, CDR2 LQKENI. CDR3 length: 14 residues. The ends were cut back, 3 bases at V and 5 bases at J, with 12 bases in the middle. The chain's CDR3 is CASSPGGVGDTQYF. Written as DNA, the CDR3 is TGTGCCAGCTCACCCGGGGGCGTCGGAGATACGCAGTATTTT.

The chain combines TRBV7-2 with TRBJ2-5, with 10 bases matching TRBD1. CDR3 length: 14 amino acids. The trim removed 5 bases at V and 4 bases at J, leaving 4 bases unmatched. Germline CDR1 and CDR2: SGHTA and FQGNSA. The CDR3 DNA reads as TGTGCCAGCAGCGCGGGACAGGGGACAGAGACCCAGTACTTC. It codes for CASSAGQGTETQYF.

The V gene is TRBV19, the J gene TRBJ2-5; TRBD2 matches at 7 bases. V gave up 3 bases and J gave up 1 base; unmatched junction bases: 8. Per the germline V gene, CDR1 is LNHDA and CDR2 is SQIVND (reference sequence). The CDR3 contains 16 residues. The CDR3: CASSILLGGTQETQYF. CDR3 in DNA: TGTGCCAGTAGTATCCTACTCGGGGGGACCCAAGAGACCCAGTACTTC.